This is a list of T cell receptor beta chains from one sample in a study of siplizumab effects on memory and regulatory T cells. Repertoires were generated with immunoSEQ multiplex PCR, while TCRdb's copy carries only in-frame clones and drops some. Among 99,000 or so clones listed, over 90% were seen once. Sequencing used Tregs sorted from blood. The receptors here all came from a human donor in good health. Each CDR3 is given with its conserved first and last residue. Each record gives: V gene, CDR3 protein.

V gene: TRBV20-1; CDR3 protein: CSAIRGTEAFF
V gene: TRBV10-3; CDR3 protein: CAIRGDSTVYTF
V gene: TRBV5-1; CDR3 protein: CASSLVGGLNTEAFF
V gene: TRBV30; CDR3 protein: CAWSRRGATEAFF
V gene: TRBV10-1; CDR3 protein: CASSESRGPNTGELFF
V gene: TRBV5-1; CDR3 protein: CASSLEGKSTDTQYF
V gene: TRBV29-1; CDR3 protein: CSVETDLAKNIQYF
V gene: TRBV7-2; CDR3 protein: CASSLVGQSTGELFF
V gene: TRBV7-2; CDR3 protein: CASSLVASGGDTQYF
V gene: TRBV5-1; CDR3 protein: CASSPRAVGGNNEQFF
V gene: TRBV19; CDR3 protein: CASSIWLAGDTGELFF
V gene: TRBV7-2; CDR3 protein: CASRNNGWGYTF
V gene: TRBV2; CDR3 protein: CARKGTGGKGEQFF
V gene: TRBV6-6; CDR3 protein: CASSPTDYNSPLHF
V gene: TRBV30; CDR3 protein: CAWSEPGLAHEQFF
V gene: TRBV5-1; CDR3 protein: CASSLVQGTQETQYF
V gene: TRBV11-3; CDR3 protein: CASSLVGENYEQYF
V gene: TRBV19; CDR3 protein: CASSIRVTEAFF
V gene: TRBV19; CDR3 protein: CASSPRRTGPSGANVLTF
V gene: TRBV5-1; CDR3 protein: CASSRETGDTNTEAFF
V gene: TRBV29-1; CDR3 protein: CSFSQGLDYGYTF
V gene: TRBV11-3; CDR3 protein: CASSLDRGNTGELFF
V gene: TRBV6-5; CDR3 protein: CASREAGELFF
V gene: TRBV5-1; CDR3 protein: CASSLDLGAVEQFF
V gene: TRBV6-6; CDR3 protein: CASSRDLHYGYTF
V gene: TRBV25-1; CDR3 protein: CASTGDLNTGELFF
V gene: TRBV18; CDR3 protein: CASSPDRDYGYTF